The 21 T cell receptor beta chains below were found in one sample sequenced in a study of T cell responses to AZD1222 COVID-19 vaccine. Data came from immunoSEQ multiplex PCR; TCRdb stores just in-frame clones and leaves some out. The table has under 130,000 clones, about 90% seen once; the top ten hold under 5.5%. Sequenced here: peripheral blood, sampled on day 0 of AZD1222 vaccination. The receptors were gathered from an adult in good health.

This chain links TRBV5-4 with TRBJ2-3, with D unresolved. Looked up from germline, CDR1 is SGHNT and CDR2 is YYREEE (reference sequence). The CDR3 is made up of 12 amino acids. The V end was cut by 0 bases, the J end by 4 bases, with 3 bases between. DNA for the CDR3: TGTGCCAGCAGCTTGGATCCAGATACGCAGTATTTT. This encodes CASSLDPDTQYF.

This sequence joins TRBV9 and TRBJ1-6; D uncertain. V gave up 0 bases and J gave up 7 bases, with 11 bases separating them. CDR1 and CDR2 from the germline V gene are SGDLS and YYNGEE. This CDR3 comprises 15 residues. The chain's CDR3 is CASSVDDGENSPLHF. For the CDR3, the DNA is TGTGCCAGCAGCGTAGATGATGGAGAGAATTCACCCCTCCACTTT. Full variable domain (outside the CDR3, taken from reference TRBV9 and TRBJ1-6): DSGVTQTPKHLITATGQRVTLRCSPRSGDLSVYWYQQSLDQGLQFLIQYYNGEERAKGNILERFSAQQFPDLHSELNLSSLELGDSALYFCASSVDDGENSPLHFGNGTRLTVT.

This sequence joins TRBV13 and TRBJ1-6; D unresolved. The V end was cut by 6 bases, the J end by 0 bases, with 12 bases between. This CDR3 is 16 amino acids long. Germline V gene data show CDR1 as PRHDT and CDR2 as FYEKMQ (reference sequence). The CDR3 DNA reads as TGTGCCAGCAGGTTATCGGTTAGCTCCTATAATTCACCCCTCCACTTT. This translates into CASRLSVSSYNSPLHF.

The genes are TRBV27 and TRBJ1-2; the D gene is possibly TRBD1 (5 bases). Trimming left V 0 bases short and J 1 base short, with 9 bases between. Germline CDR1 MNHEY, CDR2 SMNVEV (reference sequence). The CDR3 covers 15 residues. The CDR3 DNA sequence: TGTGCCAGCAGTTTATCACCAGGGAGTAACTATGGCTACACCTTC. Amino acids: CASSLSPGSNYGYTF.

V usage is TRBV11-2 and J usage is TRBJ1-1; possible D gene TRBD1, 5 bases. The germline CDR1 and CDR2 sequences are SGHAT and FQNNGV. The CDR3 sequence is 14 residues long. Trimming stripped 3 bases from V and 5 bases from J, with 13 bases between. The CDR3 region is CASSFDQGRTEAFF. CDR3 nucleotides: TGTGCCAGCAGCTTTGACCAGGGAAGGACTGAAGCTTTCTTT.

This clone was observed a single time. The chain is built from TRBV30 and TRBJ1-5; D call uncertain. The CDR3 has 13 amino acids. V dropped 2 bases and J dropped 4 bases, with 9 bases sitting between them. CDR1 is GTSNPN, CDR2 SVGIG, per germline (reference sequence). This CDR3 reads CAWSPLGNQPQHF. CDR3 DNA: TGTGCCTGGAGTCCCCTAGGGAATCAGCCCCAGCATTTT.

The chain recombines TRBV7-9 with TRBJ2-2, with D possibly called TRBD1 or TRBD2 (5 bases each). The CDR3 totals 18 residues. Germline CDR1 and CDR2: SEHNR and FQNEAQ (reference sequence). CDR3 loop: CANPSRGRAVVDTGELFF. In nucleotides, the CDR3 is TGTGCTAACCCAAGCCGGGGCAGGGCGGTCGTGGACACCGGGGAGCTGTTTTTT.

The chain is built from TRBV7-9 and TRBJ1-1; 8 positions match TRBD1. Germline trimming cut 5 bases from V and 1 base from J; bases unmatched to any gene: 6. The germline CDR1 and CDR2 sequences are SEHNR and FQNEAQ (reference sequence). The CDR3 totals 15 residues. The CDR3 nucleotides are TGTGCCAGCAGCCCCGGACAGGGTCGGAACACTGAAGCTTTCTTT. As protein: CASSPGQGRNTEAFF.

V and J are TRBV7-9 and TRBJ1-2; D is uncertain. Germline values: CDR1 SEHNR, CDR2 FQNEAQ (reference sequence). V was cut by 6 bases and J by 8 bases, with 13 bases left in between. The CDR3 has 12 residues. The CDR3 nucleotides are TGTGCCAGCAGAAAGGTCCCCTCGGGCTACACCTTC. Translating gives CASRKVPSGYTF.

This clone came up many times. The genes are TRBV6-2 or TRBV6-3 and TRBJ1-5, with 8 positions matching TRBD1. The CDR3 spans 15 residues. J lost 6 bases, V lost 2 bases, and 6 bases had no gene match. The germline V gene has CDR1 MNHEY and CDR2 SVGEGT. CDR3 DNA: TGTGCCAGCAGTTACGATACAGGGGGGAGTCAGCCCCAGCATTTT. Translation gives CASSYDTGGSQPQHF.

The chain carries TRBV30 and TRBJ1-3; D is unclear. The CDR3 totals 15 residues. Trimming pared 5 bases from V and 0 bases from J, leaving 14 bases between. Germline-derived CDR1 and CDR2 are GTSNPN and SVGIG (reference sequence). This CDR3 reads CAWGRGQSSGNTIYF. The CDR3 nucleotides are TGTGCCTGGGGGAGAGGCCAGAGCTCTGGAAACACCATATATTTT.

This clone was seen only once. Other DNA sequences of this sample code for an identical CDR3. V usage is TRBV28 and J usage is TRBJ1-2; D is perhaps TRBD1 (5 bases). Trimming took off 3 bases at V and 2 bases at J, with 7 bases between the two ends. The CDR3 length is 13 residues. CDR1 and CDR2 from the germline V gene are MDHEN and SYDVKM. In nucleotides, the CDR3 is TGTGCCAGCAGTTTGGGGGGAAACTATGGCTACACCTTC. The encoded protein is CASSLGGNYGYTF.

This sequence joins TRBV18 and TRBJ2-7; perhaps TRBD1 as D (7 bases). Trimming took 5 bases from V and 4 from J, leaving 12 bases between them. CDR3 length: 13 residues. Germline CDR1 reads KGHSH; CDR2 reads LQKENI. The CDR3 DNA sequence: TGTGCCAGCTCAGAGGAGGGGGCTTACGAGCAGTACTTC. Translation gives CASSEEGAYEQYF.

The CDR3 protein is CATQPARGANVLTF. For the CDR3, the DNA is TGTGCCACCCAACCGGCCCGGGGGGCCAACGTCCTGACTTTC. The J gene is TRBJ2-6, the V gene TRBV3-1 (or the pseudogene TRBV3-2), with D uncertain. Trimming stripped 10 bases from V and 4 bases from J, with 14 bases between. Germline V lookup: CDR1 LGHDT, CDR2 YNNKEL (reference sequence). CDR3 length: 14 residues.

This chain uses TRBV12-3 or TRBV12-4 with TRBJ1-2; TRBD1 is a possible D gene (5 bases). V was cut by 7 bases and J by 8 bases, with 14 bases left in between. CDR3 length: 12 amino acids. CDR3: CASNSGGRGYTF. The CDR3 nucleotides are TGTGCCAGCAATTCTGGGGGACGGGGCTACACCTTC.

This sequence joins TRBV6-2 or TRBV6-3 and TRBJ1-5; no reliable D call. The CDR3 has 13 residues. The V end was cut by 2 bases, the J end by 5 bases, with 7 bases between. In germline, CDR1 is MNHEY, CDR2 SVGEGT. DNA for the CDR3: TGTGCCAGCAGTTACCGGGGATATCAGCCCCAGCATTTT. This gives the protein CASSYRGYQPQHF.

The chain uses TRBV5-1 and TRBJ2-4; D is unresolved. CDR3 size: 14 residues. Looked up from germline, CDR1 is SGHRS and CDR2 is YFSETQ. V lost 4 bases, J lost 0 bases, and 8 bases lay in between. The CDR3 DNA sequence: TGCGCCAGCAGCCCCGCAATAGCCAAAAACATTCAGTACTTC. This translates into CASSPAIAKNIQYF.

V gene TRBV4-3 combines with J gene TRBJ2-3; D unclear. Germline CDR1 LGHNA, CDR2 YSLEER. There are 14 residues in the CDR3. The V end was cut by 1 base, the J end by 5 bases, with 10 bases between. The CDR3 loop reads CASSQGIVVDTQYF. The CDR3 DNA is TGCGCCAGCAGCCAAGGGATAGTCGTAGATACGCAGTATTTT.

This chain uses TRBV4-2 with TRBJ1-3; no definite D call. The CDR3 extends over 14 amino acids. Germline V lookup: CDR1 LGHNA, CDR2 YNFKEQ. Trimming shortened V by 0 bases and J by 2 bases, and 5 bases separated the two germline ends. This CDR3 reads CASSQDRAGNTIYF. For the CDR3, the DNA is TGTGCCAGCAGCCAAGACAGAGCTGGAAACACCATATATTTT.

The chain recombines TRBV7-2 with TRBJ1-4, with 7 bases matching TRBD1. CDR1 is SGHTA and CDR2 is FQGNSA in the germline V gene. The CDR3 covers 14 residues. V was clipped by 5 bases and J by 5 bases; unmatched bases: 5. In nucleotides, the CDR3 is TGTGCCAGCAGCGCGGGACAGTGGAATGAAAAACTGTTTTTT. Encoded protein: CASSAGQWNEKLFF.

The chain recombines TRBV6-5 with TRBJ2-1; tentatively, D is TRBD2 (6 bases). Deletions cut 6 bases from V and 7 bases from J, with 13 bases between. This CDR3 spans 13 amino acids. Germline V gene lookup returns CDR1 MNHEY and CDR2 SVGAGI. CDR3 in DNA: TGTGCCAGCAGGTTGGGACTGTTTAATGAGCAGTTCTTC. It translates to CASRLGLFNEQFF.